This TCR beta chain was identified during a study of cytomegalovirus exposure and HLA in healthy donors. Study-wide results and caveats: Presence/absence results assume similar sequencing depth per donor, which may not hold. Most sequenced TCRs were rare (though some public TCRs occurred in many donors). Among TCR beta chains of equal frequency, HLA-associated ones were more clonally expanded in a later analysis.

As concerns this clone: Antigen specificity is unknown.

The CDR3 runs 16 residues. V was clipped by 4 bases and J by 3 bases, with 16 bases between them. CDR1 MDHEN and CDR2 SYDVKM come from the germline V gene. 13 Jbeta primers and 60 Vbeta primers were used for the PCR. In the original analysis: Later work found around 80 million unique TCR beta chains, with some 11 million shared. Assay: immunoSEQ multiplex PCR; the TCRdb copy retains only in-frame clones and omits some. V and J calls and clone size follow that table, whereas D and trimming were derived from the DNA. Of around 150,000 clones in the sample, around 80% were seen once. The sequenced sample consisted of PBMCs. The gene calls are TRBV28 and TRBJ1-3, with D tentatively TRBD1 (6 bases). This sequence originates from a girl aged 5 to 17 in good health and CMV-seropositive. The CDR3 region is CASSSETGTHGNTIYF. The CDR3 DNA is TGTGCCAGCAGTTCGGAAACAGGGACCCATGGAAACACCATATATTTT. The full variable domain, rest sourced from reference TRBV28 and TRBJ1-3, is DVKVTQSSRYLVKRTGEKVFLECVQDMDHENMFWYRQDPGLGLRLIYFSYDVKMKEKGDIPEGYSVSREKKERFSLILESASTNQTSMYLCASSSETGTHGNTIYFGEGSWLTVV.